The rows below give T cell receptor beta chains drawn from one sample of a study of regulatory T cells in long-lasting Graves disease. TCRdb re-derived calls from the multiplex PCR reads in MiXCR, one entry per CDR3 protein. The table records some 450,000 distinct CDR3 sequences, 16% of them present only once. Another study also made use of these data, one on T cells in Graves' hyperthyroidism and ophthalmopathy.

Sequencing was performed on peripheral blood mononuclear cells (PBMCs), taken at new diagnosis, from a patient treated with antithyroid drugs. These receptors were taken from a woman under 40 with Graves disease. Both conserved end residues are part of each CDR3. Size tells how often a clone was seen (once, few, many) or the class of an expanded clone, and some rows leave it out.

clone_size j_call cdr3_length v_call cdr3_aa
NA TRBJ2-5 15 TRBV9 CASSVRGAREETQYF
many TRBJ2-1 13 TRBV5-1 CASSWSFGDEQFF
many TRBJ2-7 17 TRBV5-1 CASSLIWTTMKTYEQYF
NA TRBJ2-2 16 TRBV4-3 CASSQDTSGGTGELFF
few TRBJ2-7 14 TRBV28 CASSLGPSLREQYF
NA TRBJ2-2 12 TRBV20-1 CSASANTGELFF
many TRBJ2-7 16 TRBV27 CASSRRYQTGGLGQYF
many TRBJ1-1 14 TRBV3-1 CASVGGTGRREAFF
many TRBJ2-7 15 TRBV4-2 CASSQPSGGAYEQYF
many TRBJ2-3 13 TRBV5-1 CASSLSVADTQYF
NA TRBJ2-1 13 TRBV7-2 CASSLFRVNEQFF
many TRBJ2-3 11 TRBV20-1 CSAEHTDTQYF
NA TRBJ1-4 13 TRBV27 CASGTGTSEKLFF
many TRBJ1-1 16 TRBV7-2 CASSTTAGRMFPEAFF
many TRBJ2-1 15 TRBV28 CASSLSGGAKDEQFF
NA TRBJ2-1 15 TRBV29-1 CSVEKVGTVNNEQFF
many TRBJ1-4 13 TRBV12-3/TRBV12-4 CASISTGGEKLFF
many TRBJ1-5 16 TRBV28 CASSLGGTGGNQPQHF
NA TRBJ1-6 14 TRBV28 CASSTLQGYSPLHF
many TRBJ2-7 14 TRBV12-3/TRBV12-4 CASSFQGLAYEQYF
many TRBJ1-2 17 TRBV5-6 CASSLASLRGLIHGYTF
NA TRBJ1-5 12 TRBV6-1 CARDGNNQPQHF
once TRBJ2-5 15 TRBV4-2 CASSQDQTTQETQYF
many TRBJ2-1 16 TRBV7-2 CASSPYLAGPGNEQFF
many TRBJ2-3 13 TRBV28 CASGGQATDTQYF
many TRBJ2-1 14 TRBV27 CASSRGSSNNEQFF
few TRBJ2-5 12 TRBV3-1 CASSQGSETQYF
many TRBJ2-7 14 TRBV6-5 CASSYLGGSYEQYF